This T cell receptor (beta chain) was observed in a study of blood T cell repertoires in COVID-19. In the study overall: From T cells, B-cell-depleted T cells, or PBMCs came the material, which was cDNA or gDNA.

Original analysis: Researchers report that nucleated cell counts were estimated from reference gene primer amplification. Generated by immunoSEQ multiplex PCR, the TCRdb table keeps only in-frame clones and is missing some. V, J and clone size derive from that table, while D and trimming were established from the DNA sequence. The sample carries about 230,000 clones, roughly 84% recorded once. Between the trimmed V and J ends, which lost 4 bases and 0 bases, there was a span of 11 bases. CDR3 length: 14 residues. Germline V gives CDR1 SGHNT, CDR2 YYREEE (reference sequence). This TCR was recovered from a woman aged 40 to 49 who had recovered from COVID-19. The rearrangement links TRBV5-4 to TRBJ2-7; perhaps TRBD2 as D (6 bases). The sequencing input was peripheral blood. DNA of the CDR3: TGTGCCAGCAGCGAGGGGACTGGCTCCTACGAGCAGTACTTC. It translates to CASSEGTGSYEQYF.